A selection of T cell receptor beta chains follows, all from one sample in a study of human T cells and chemical hapten exposure. TCRdb re-derived calls from the RACE reads in MiXCR, one entry per CDR3 protein. Here the sample spans 95,000 to 150,000 distinct CDR3 sequences, about 11% being singletons. The source was whole blood, collected in connection with sensitization to the hapten diphenylcyclopropenone (DPC). These receptors were taken from a woman between 50 and 59 years old with alopecia areata. Some clones in this sample may be carry-over from other donors' samples. CDR3s include the opening cysteine and the closing phenylalanine or tryptophan. The order of the fields is CDR3 length, V gene, clone size, D gene, J gene, CDR3 protein, CDR3 DNA. A D gene is named only where the DNA matches it firmly. Some rows mark clone size as missing; the rest say once, few, many or name a class of expanded clone.

>13|TRBV28|.|.|TRBJ2-4
CASSFPPGSIQYF
TGTGCCAGCAGTTTCCCCCCGGGGAGCATTCAGTACTTC
>15|TRBV20-1|few|.|TRBJ2-1
CSARDLGGLYNEQFF
TGCAGTGCTAGAGATCTCGGGGGACTGTACAATGAGCAGTTCTTC
>15|TRBV12-3/TRBV12-4|.|.|TRBJ1-6
CASSLGGRFNSPLHF
TGTGCCAGCAGTTTAGGAGGACGTTTTAATTCACCCCTCCACTTT
>15|TRBV12-3/TRBV12-4|.|TRBD1|TRBJ2-2
CASSFGQGAIGELFF
TGTGCCAGCAGTTTTGGGCAGGGGGCAATCGGGGAGCTGTTTTTT
>16|TRBV18|.|.|TRBJ1-1
CASSPTGGAGNTEAFF
TGTGCCAGCTCACCAACCGGGGGCGCGGGGAACACTGAAGCTTTCTTT
>20|TRBV4-1|.|.|TRBJ2-1
CASSPLPAGPGASSYNEQFF
TGCGCCAGCAGCCCCCTACCAGCGGGACCGGGGGCAAGCTCCTACAATGAGCAGTTCTTC
>15|TRBV5-6|few|.|TRBJ2-7
CASSPDPSGSYEQYF
TGTGCCAGCAGCCCGGACCCTTCGGGGTCCTACGAGCAGTACTTC
>12|TRBV30|.|.|TRBJ2-5
CAWRPTGETQYF
TGTGCCTGGAGACCGACCGGAGAGACCCAGTACTTC
>13|TRBV29-1|many|.|TRBJ2-3
CSVGHLLADTQYF
TGCAGCGTCGGACACCTACTGGCAGATACGCAGTATTTT
>12|TRBV28|few|.|TRBJ1-1
CASSLPSVTAFF
TGTGCCAGCAGTCTCCCAAGCGTTACAGCTTTCTTT
>15|TRBV29-1|.|.|TRBJ1-1
CSVKDSGKADTEAFF
TGCAGCGTTAAGGATTCGGGAAAAGCTGACACTGAAGCTTTCTTT
>15|TRBV6-5|.|.|TRBJ2-3
CASPRGERGTDTQYF
TGTGCCAGCCCAAGAGGGGAGCGAGGCACAGATACGCAGTATTTT
>16|TRBV29-1|few|TRBD2|TRBJ2-5
CSVDGTSGAVGETQYF
TGCAGCGTTGATGGGACTAGCGGGGCGGTGGGGGAGACCCAGTACTTC
>16|TRBV20-1|.|TRBD1|TRBJ1-1
CSAREGQGRSNTEAFF
TGCAGTGCTAGAGAAGGACAGGGGAGGTCAAACACTGAAGCTTTCTTT
>15|TRBV28|many|.|TRBJ2-7
CASSSATAGLYEQYF
TGTGCCAGCAGTTCAGCGACAGCGGGCCTCTACGAGCAGTACTTC
>14|TRBV4-3|.|.|TRBJ2-7
CASSQGAASYEQYF
TGCGCCAGCAGCCAAGGGGCAGCTAGCTACGAGCAGTACTTC
>15|TRBV9|.|.|TRBJ1-3
CASSPAGNSGNTIYF
TGTGCCAGCAGCCCAGCGGGGAACTCTGGAAACACCATATATTTT
>15|TRBV28|few|TRBD1|TRBJ2-4
CASRGQGAAKNIQYF
TGTGCCAGCAGAGGACAGGGGGCAGCCAAAAACATTCAGTACTTC
>14|TRBV5-1|.|.|TRBJ1-1
CASSTPDARTEAFF
TGCGCCAGCAGCACCCCGGACGCACGCACTGAAGCTTTCTTT
>13|TRBV12-3/TRBV12-4|many|.|TRBJ2-7
CASNSGLTSEQYF
TGTGCCAGCAATTCGGGACTTACGAGCGAGCAGTACTTC
>13|TRBV29-1|.|.|TRBJ2-7
CSAIPARIDEQYF
TGCAGCGCCATCCCGGCGAGGATCGACGAGCAGTACTTC
>13|TRBV29-1|many|TRBD1|TRBJ1-2
CSVGDRTQNGYTF
TGCAGCGTTGGGGACAGGACCCAAAATGGCTACACCTTC
>13|TRBV29-1|.|TRBD1|TRBJ1-2
CSVEGDRLYGYTF
TGCAGCGTTGAGGGGGACAGATTATATGGCTACACCTTC
>15|TRBV7-9|many|TRBD2|TRBJ2-3
CASSPPGLYTDTQYF
TGTGCCAGCAGCCCGCCGGGACTATACACAGATACGCAGTATTTT
>11|TRBV20-1|few|.|TRBJ2-7
CSARKGYEQYF
TGCAGTGCTAGAAAAGGCTACGAGCAGTACTTC
>16|TRBV7-2|.|.|TRBJ1-6
CASSPGGGSSNSPLHF
TGTGCCAGCAGCCCCGGGGGTGGGTCCTCGAATTCACCCCTCCACTTT
>15|TRBV21-1|few|.|TRBJ2-7
CASSDRDSVSYEQYF
TGTGCCAGCAGCGACCGGGACAGTGTGTCGTACGAGCAGTACTTC
>13|TRBV27|few|.|TRBJ2-3
CASSSLDADTQYF
TGTGCCAGCAGTTCCCTAGATGCAGATACGCAGTATTTT
>13|TRBV27|.|TRBD1|TRBJ2-3
CASSPQDRGRKYF
TGTGCCAGCAGTCCCCAGGACAGGGGGCGCAAGTATTTT